This TCR beta chain was captured in a study of cytomegalovirus exposure and HLA in healthy donors. Study-level information: Researchers previously reported finding 90 million to 130 million unique TCR beta sequences from approximately 190 million T cells. Findings and caveats of the study: Most TCR sequences proved rare, with some public TCRs found in many donors. In vitro, three CMV-associated chains proved specific for CMV antigens. The authors judged a highly shared variant cluster likely a sequencing artifact.

The V gene end was trimmed by 4 bases and the J gene end by 3 bases; junction bases not matched to a gene: 3. The CDR3 contains 15 residues. Germline assignment: CDR1 SGHTA and CDR2 FQGNSA. Comments on this clone: Its antigen is unknown.

In the PCR, 60 Vbeta and 13 Jbeta primers were used. Only in-frame clones appear in the TCRdb table, and some are missing; sequencing was by immunoSEQ multiplex PCR. The table has approximately 170,000 clones, 80% to 90% seen once; the top ten hold around 2.5%. The TCR was taken from a man aged 30 to 39 in good health and CMV-seropositive. The sample was PBMCs. The chain recombines TRBV7-2 with TRBJ2-3; 11 bases are shared with TRBD2. DNA for the CDR3: TGTGCCAGCAGCTCACTAGCGGGAGTAACAGATACGCAGTATTTT. Translating it yields CASSSLAGVTDTQYF.